This record looks at one T cell receptor beta chain sequence and its context. No antigen is known for it. Profiled with immunoSEQ multiplex PCR; TCRdb holds only in-frame clones, not every one. The profile shows under 650,000 clones, about 95% of them singletons. The data were obtained in a study of shared clonotypes between healthy human individuals. General study findings and limits: Only blood was sampled; tissue repertoires likely differ.

The germline gives CDR1 SGHAT, CDR2 FQNNGV. This CDR3 spans 15 amino acids. V shed 3 bases, J shed 5 bases, and the junction held 5 bases outside the gene matches. V usage is TRBV11-2 and J usage is TRBJ1-4; 8 bases line up with TRBD1. This receptor was identified in a woman between 25 and 40 years old in good health. The sample taken for sequencing was naive CD4+ T cells sorted from blood. Subset indicated: CD45RA+ positively selected. The DNA for the CDR3 is TGTGCCAGCAGCTTCGGACAGGGATGGAATGAAAAACTGTTTTTT. Translation gives CASSFGQGWNEKLFF.